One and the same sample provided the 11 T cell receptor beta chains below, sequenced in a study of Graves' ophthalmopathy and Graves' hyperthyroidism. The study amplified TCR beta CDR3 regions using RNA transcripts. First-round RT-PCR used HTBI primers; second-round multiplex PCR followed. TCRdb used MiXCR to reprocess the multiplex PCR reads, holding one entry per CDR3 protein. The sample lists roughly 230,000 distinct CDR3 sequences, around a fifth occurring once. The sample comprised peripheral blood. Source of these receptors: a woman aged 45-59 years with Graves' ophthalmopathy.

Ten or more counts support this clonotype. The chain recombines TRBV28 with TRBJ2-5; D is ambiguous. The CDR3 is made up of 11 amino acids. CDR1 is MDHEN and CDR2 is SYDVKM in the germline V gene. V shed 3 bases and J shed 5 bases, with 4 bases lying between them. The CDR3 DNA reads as TGTGCCAGCAGTTTCTTGGAGACCCAGTACTTC. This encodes CASSFLETQYF.

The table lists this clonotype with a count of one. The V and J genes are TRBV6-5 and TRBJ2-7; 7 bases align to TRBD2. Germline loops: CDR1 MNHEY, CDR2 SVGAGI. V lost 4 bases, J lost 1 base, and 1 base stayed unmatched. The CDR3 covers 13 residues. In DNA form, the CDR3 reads TGTGCCAGCAGTTGGGAGGGTTCCTACGAGCAGTACTTC. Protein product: CASSWEGSYEQYF.

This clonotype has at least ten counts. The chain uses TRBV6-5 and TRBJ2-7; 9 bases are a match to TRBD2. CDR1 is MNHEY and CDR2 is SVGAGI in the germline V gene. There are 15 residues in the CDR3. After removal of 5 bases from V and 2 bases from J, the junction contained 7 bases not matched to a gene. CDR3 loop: CASSRGRANPYEQYF. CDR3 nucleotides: TGTGCCAGCAGTCGCGGGAGGGCCAACCCCTACGAGCAGTACTTC.

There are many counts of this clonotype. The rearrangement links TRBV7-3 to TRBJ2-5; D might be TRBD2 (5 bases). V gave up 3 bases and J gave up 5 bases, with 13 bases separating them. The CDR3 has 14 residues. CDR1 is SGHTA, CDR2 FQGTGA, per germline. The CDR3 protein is CASSFGGPGETQYF. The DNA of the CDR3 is TGTGCCAGCAGCTTCGGCGGTCCGGGGGAGACCCAGTACTTC.

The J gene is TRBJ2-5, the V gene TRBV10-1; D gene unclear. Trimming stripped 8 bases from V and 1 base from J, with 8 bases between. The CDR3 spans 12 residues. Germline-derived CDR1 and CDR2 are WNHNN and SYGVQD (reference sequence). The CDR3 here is CASVCRQETQYF. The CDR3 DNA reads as TGCGCCAGCGTATGCCGCCAAGAGACCCAGTACTTC.

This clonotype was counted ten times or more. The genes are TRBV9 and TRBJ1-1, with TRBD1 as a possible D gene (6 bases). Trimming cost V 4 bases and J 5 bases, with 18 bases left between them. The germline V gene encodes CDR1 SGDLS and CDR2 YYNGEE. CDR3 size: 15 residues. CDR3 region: CASSFTGSPRTEAFF. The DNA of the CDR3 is TGTGCCAGCAGCTTCACAGGGAGCCCTCGGACTGAAGCTTTCTTT.

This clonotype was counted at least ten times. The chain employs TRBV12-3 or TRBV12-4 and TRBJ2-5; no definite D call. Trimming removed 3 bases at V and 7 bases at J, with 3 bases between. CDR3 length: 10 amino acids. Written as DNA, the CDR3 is TGTGCCAGCAGTTTTGGGACCCAGTACTTC. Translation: CASSFGTQYF.

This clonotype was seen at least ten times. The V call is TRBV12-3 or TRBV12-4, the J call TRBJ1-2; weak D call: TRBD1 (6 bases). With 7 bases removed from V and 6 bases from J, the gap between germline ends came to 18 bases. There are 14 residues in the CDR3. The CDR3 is CASTPLRGSHGYTF. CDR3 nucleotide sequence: TGTGCCAGCACCCCTCTCAGGGGATCGCATGGCTACACCTTC.

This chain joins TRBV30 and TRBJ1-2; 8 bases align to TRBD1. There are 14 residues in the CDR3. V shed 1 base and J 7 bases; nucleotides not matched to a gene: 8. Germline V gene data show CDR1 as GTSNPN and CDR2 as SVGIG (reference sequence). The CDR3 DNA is TGTGCCTGGAGTGGCGCAGGGGGCGGATCTGGCTACACCTTC. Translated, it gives CAWSGAGGGSGYTF.

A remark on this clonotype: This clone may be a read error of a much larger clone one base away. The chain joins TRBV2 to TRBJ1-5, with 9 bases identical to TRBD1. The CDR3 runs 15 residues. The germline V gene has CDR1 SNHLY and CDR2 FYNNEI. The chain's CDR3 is CVSRGQGYSNQSQHF. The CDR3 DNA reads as TGTGTCAGCAGAGGACAGGGGTATAGCAATCAGTCCCAGCATTTT.

The DNA of the CDR3 is TGTGCCAGCACCACAATGAACAGGGTAACTGAAGCTTTCTTT. Translating it yields CASTTMNRVTEAFF. The chain uses TRBV12-3 or TRBV12-4 and TRBJ1-1; D might be TRBD1 (6 bases). This CDR3 contains 14 residues. The V gene lost 7 bases and the J gene lost 5 bases, with 17 bases spanning the gap.